This T cell receptor beta chain was identified during a study of breast tumors, draining lymph nodes, adjacent tissues. One entry per CDR3 protein results from TCRdb running MiXCR on the multiplex PCR reads. The repertoire consists of some 100,000 distinct CDR3 sequences, with around 20% occurring once and the leading ten covering less than 1.5%. Samples came from axillary lymph nodes draining the breast cancer. This CDR3 spans 15 amino acids. Germline V CDR1 and CDR2: MNHEY, SVGAGI. V was clipped by 5 bases and J by 6 bases; unmatched bases: 7. The source material was axillary lymph node tissue. This sequence was found in a female donor with breast cancer. Some clones in this sample may be carry-over from other donors' samples. The rearrangement links TRBV6-5 to TRBJ1-2, with TRBD1 matching over 12 bases. The CDR3 DNA sequence: TGTGCCAGCAGTCCTAACCGGGACAGGGGGCATGGCTACACCTTC. It specifies CASSPNRDRGHGYTF.